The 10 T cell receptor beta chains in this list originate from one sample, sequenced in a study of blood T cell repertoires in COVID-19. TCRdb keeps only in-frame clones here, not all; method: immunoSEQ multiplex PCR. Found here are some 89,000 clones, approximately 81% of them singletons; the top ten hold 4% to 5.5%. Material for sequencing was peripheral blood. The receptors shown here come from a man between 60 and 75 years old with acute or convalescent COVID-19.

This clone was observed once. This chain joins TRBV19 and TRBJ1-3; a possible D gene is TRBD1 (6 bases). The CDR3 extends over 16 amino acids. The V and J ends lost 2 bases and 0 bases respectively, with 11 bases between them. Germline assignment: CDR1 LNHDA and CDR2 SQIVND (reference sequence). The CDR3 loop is CASSIRTDSSGNTIYF. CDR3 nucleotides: TGTGCCAGTAGTATACGGACAGACTCCTCTGGAAACACCATATATTTT.

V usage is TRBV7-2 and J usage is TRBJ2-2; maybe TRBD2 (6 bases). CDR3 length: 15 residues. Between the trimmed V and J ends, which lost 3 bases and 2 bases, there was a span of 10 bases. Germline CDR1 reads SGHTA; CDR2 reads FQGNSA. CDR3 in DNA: TGTGCCAGCAGCTTGGAGGGAACTAACACCGGGGAGCTGTTTTTT. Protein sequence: CASSLEGTNTGELFF.

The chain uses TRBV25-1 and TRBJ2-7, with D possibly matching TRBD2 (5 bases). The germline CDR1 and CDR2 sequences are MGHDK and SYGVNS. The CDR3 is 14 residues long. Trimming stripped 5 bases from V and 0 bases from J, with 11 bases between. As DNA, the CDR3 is TGTGCCAGCAGTAAAACGGGAATCTCCTACGAGCAGTACTTC. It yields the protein CASSKTGISYEQYF.

The CDR3 loop is CASSSRTSGGKQETQYF. The DNA of the CDR3 is TGTGCCAGCAGCTCAAGGACTAGCGGGGGGAAACAAGAGACCCAGTACTTC. The chain combines TRBV7-9 with TRBJ2-5; 14 nucleotides align to TRBD2. Per the germline V gene, CDR1 is SEHNR and CDR2 is FQNEAQ (reference sequence). The CDR3 runs 17 residues. V lost 4 bases to trimming and J lost 2 bases; unmatched junction nucleotides: 6.

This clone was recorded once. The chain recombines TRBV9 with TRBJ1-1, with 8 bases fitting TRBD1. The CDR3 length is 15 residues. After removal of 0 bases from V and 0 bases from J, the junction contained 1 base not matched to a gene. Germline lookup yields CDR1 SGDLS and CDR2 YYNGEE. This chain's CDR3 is CASSVGQGMNTEAFF. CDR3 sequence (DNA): TGTGCCAGCAGCGTAGGACAGGGGATGAACACTGAAGCTTTCTTT. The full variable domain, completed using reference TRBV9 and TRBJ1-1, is DSGVTQTPKHLITATGQRVTLRCSPRSGDLSVYWYQQSLDQGLQFLIQYYNGEERAKGNILERFSAQQFPDLHSELNLSSLELGDSALYFCASSVGQGMNTEAFFGQGTRLTVV.

The CDR3 coding sequence is TGTGCCAGCAGGAGGTCCGGGACAGGGGTGCAGCCCCAGCATTTT. Translated, it gives CASRRSGTGVQPQHF. The chain is built from TRBV6-6 and TRBJ1-5; 10 nucleotides align to TRBD1. The V and J ends lost 6 bases and 7 bases, in that order; junction bases with no gene match: 9. Germline CDR1 is MNHNY and CDR2 is SVGAGI (reference sequence). This CDR3 is built from 15 residues.

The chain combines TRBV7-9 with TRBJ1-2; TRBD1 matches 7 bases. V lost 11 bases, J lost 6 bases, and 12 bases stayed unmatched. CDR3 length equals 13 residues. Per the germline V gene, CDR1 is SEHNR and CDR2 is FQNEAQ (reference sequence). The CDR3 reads CAAAGRTGNGYTF. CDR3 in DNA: TGTGCCGCTGCTGGGCGGACAGGAAATGGCTACACCTTC.

CDR3 protein: CASSLAQGYEQYF. CDR3 DNA sequence: TGCGCCAGCAGCTTGGCCCAGGGCTACGAGCAGTACTTC. V gene TRBV5-1 combines with J gene TRBJ2-7; TRBD1 is a possible D gene (5 bases). V was trimmed by 0 bases and J by 3 bases, leaving 7 bases between them. Germline V lookup: CDR1 SGHRS, CDR2 YFSETQ. The CDR3 has 13 amino acids. Using reference TRBV5-1 and TRBJ2-7 for the parts outside the CDR3, the full variable domain is KAGVTQTPRYLIKTRGQQVTLSCSPISGHRSVSWYQQTPGQGLQFLFEYFSETQRNKGNFPGRFSGRQFSNSRSEMNVSTLELGDSALYLCASSLAQGYEQYFGPGTRLTVT.

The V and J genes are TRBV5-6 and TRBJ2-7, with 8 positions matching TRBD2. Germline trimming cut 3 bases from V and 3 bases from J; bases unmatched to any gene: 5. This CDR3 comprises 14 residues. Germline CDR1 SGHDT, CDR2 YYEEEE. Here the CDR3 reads CASSYRGGYYEQYF. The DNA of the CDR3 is TGTGCCAGCAGCTACCGGGGGGGATACTACGAGCAGTACTTC.

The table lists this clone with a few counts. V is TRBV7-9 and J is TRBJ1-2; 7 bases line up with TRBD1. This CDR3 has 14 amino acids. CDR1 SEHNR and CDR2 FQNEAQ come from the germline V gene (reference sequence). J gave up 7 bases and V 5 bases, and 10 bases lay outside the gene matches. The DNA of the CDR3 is TGTGCCAGCAGCCCCCTTACAGGGGTCCGTGGCTACACCTTC. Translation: CASSPLTGVRGYTF.